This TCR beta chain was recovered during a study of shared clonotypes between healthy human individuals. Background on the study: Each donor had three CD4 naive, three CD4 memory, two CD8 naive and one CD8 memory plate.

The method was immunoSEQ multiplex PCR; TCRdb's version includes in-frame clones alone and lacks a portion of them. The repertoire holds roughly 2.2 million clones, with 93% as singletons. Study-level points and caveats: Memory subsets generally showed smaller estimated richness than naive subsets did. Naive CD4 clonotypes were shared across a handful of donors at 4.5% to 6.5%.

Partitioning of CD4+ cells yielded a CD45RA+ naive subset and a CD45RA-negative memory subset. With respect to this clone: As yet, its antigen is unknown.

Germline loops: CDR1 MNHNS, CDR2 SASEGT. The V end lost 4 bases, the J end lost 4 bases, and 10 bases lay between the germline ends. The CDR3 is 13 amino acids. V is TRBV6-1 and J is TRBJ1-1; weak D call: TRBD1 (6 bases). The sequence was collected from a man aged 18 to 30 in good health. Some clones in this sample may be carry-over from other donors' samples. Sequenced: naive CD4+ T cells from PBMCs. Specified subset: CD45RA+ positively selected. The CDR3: CASSVTGRTEAFF. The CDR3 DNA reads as TGTGCCAGCAGTGTCACAGGGCGCACTGAAGCTTTCTTT.